A selection of T cell receptor beta chains follows, all from one sample in a study of blood T cell repertoires in COVID-19. The data were produced by immunoSEQ multiplex PCR, yet TCRdb's version contains in-frame clones alone and is incomplete. This repertoire shows 140,000 to 150,000 clones, 75% to 90% found once; its top ten account for over 35%. The sample taken for sequencing was peripheral blood. All receptors come from a human donor in a cohort sampled during active COVID-19. Each CDR3 is given with its conserved first and last residue. A D gene is named only where the DNA matches it firmly. Only some rows state a clone size, as once, few, many or a class for expanded clones.

CDR3 DNA: TGTGCCAGCAGCTTAGCGCGTAGGGGGCAGAGGGAAAAACTGTTTTTT; CDR3 protein: CASSLARRGQREKLFF; D gene: TRBD1; J gene: TRBJ1-4; clone size: NA; V gene: TRBV7-7
CDR3 DNA: TGTGCCAGCAGAGCCTCAGGGGGTGGTCAGCCCCAGCATTTT; CDR3 protein: CASRASGGGQPQHF; D gene: TRBD1; J gene: TRBJ1-5; clone size: NA; V gene: TRBV6-5
CDR3 DNA: TGCGCCAGCAGCTATGAAACAGGGGACACCGGGGAGCTGTTTTTT; CDR3 protein: CASSYETGDTGELFF; D gene: TRBD1; J gene: TRBJ2-2; clone size: NA; V gene: TRBV5-1
CDR3 DNA: TGTGCCAGTAGTAGGAGCGGGACCGGGGATGAGCAGTTCTTC; CDR3 protein: CASSRSGTGDEQFF; D gene: TRBD2; J gene: TRBJ2-1; clone size: NA; V gene: TRBV19
CDR3 DNA: TGTGCCTGGAGTGTTGCCCGCGGGACTAGCGGGAGAGAGGGTGAGCAGTTCTTC; CDR3 protein: CAWSVARGTSGREGEQFF; D gene: TRBD2; J gene: TRBJ2-1; clone size: NA; V gene: TRBV30
CDR3 DNA: TGTGCCTGGAGGCGGGGCAGCGGGAGGCCAAGGAGGGGCTCCTACAATGAGCAGTTCTTC; CDR3 protein: CAWRRGSGRPRRGSYNEQFF; D gene: TRBD2; J gene: TRBJ2-1; clone size: NA; V gene: TRBV30
CDR3 DNA: TGCGCCAGCAGCCTCCCGACTAGCGGGGGGGCCAGCGATACGCAGTATTTT; CDR3 protein: CASSLPTSGGASDTQYF; D gene: TRBD2; J gene: TRBJ2-3; clone size: NA; V gene: TRBV5-1
CDR3 DNA: TGTGCCAGCAGCGCTGGACAGTCAAATGGTCCCCAGCATTTT; CDR3 protein: CASSAGQSNGPQHF; D gene: NA; J gene: TRBJ1-5; clone size: NA; V gene: TRBV7-9
CDR3 DNA: TGCAGCGTTGAAGATCTGCCCCGGACTACTGAAGCTTTCTTT; CDR3 protein: CSVEDLPRTTEAFF; D gene: NA; J gene: TRBJ1-1; clone size: few; V gene: TRBV29-1
CDR3 DNA: TGTGCCAGCAGCGTACAAGCCCCTGGGGCCACCATATATTTT; CDR3 protein: CASSVQAPGATIYF; D gene: NA; J gene: TRBJ1-3; clone size: few; V gene: TRBV9
CDR3 DNA: TGTGCCAGCAGTAAACCGGGACATCCGAACACCGGGGAGCTGTTTTTT; CDR3 protein: CASSKPGHPNTGELFF; D gene: NA; J gene: TRBJ2-2; clone size: NA; V gene: TRBV5-6
CDR3 DNA: TGTGCCAGCAGCTTGCTAGGTCACGAGCAGTACTTC; CDR3 protein: CASSLLGHEQYF; D gene: NA; J gene: TRBJ2-7; clone size: NA; V gene: TRBV5-6
CDR3 DNA: TGTGCCAGCAGCTTAGACCAGGTAGTTTTGGGTCGGGCTTTCTTT; CDR3 protein: CASSLDQVVLGRAFF; D gene: NA; J gene: TRBJ1-1; clone size: NA; V gene: TRBV7-9
CDR3 DNA: TGCGCCAGCAGCTTGTCGGGAGGTGAGCAGTTCTTC; CDR3 protein: CASSLSGGEQFF; D gene: TRBD2; J gene: TRBJ2-1; clone size: NA; V gene: TRBV5-1
CDR3 DNA: TGCGCCAGCAGCCAAGCCTCAGGAATACGACTAAATGAGCAGTTCTTC; CDR3 protein: CASSQASGIRLNEQFF; D gene: NA; J gene: TRBJ2-1; clone size: NA; V gene: TRBV4-1
CDR3 DNA: TGTGCCAGCAGCTTTGACAAGCGGAGAACCACCGGGGAGCTGTTTTTT; CDR3 protein: CASSFDKRRTTGELFF; D gene: NA; J gene: TRBJ2-2; clone size: NA; V gene: TRBV5-4
CDR3 DNA: TGTGCCAGTAGTTCGACAGGGGACACTGAAGCTTTCTTT; CDR3 protein: CASSSTGDTEAFF; D gene: TRBD1; J gene: TRBJ1-1; clone size: NA; V gene: TRBV19
CDR3 DNA: TGTGCCAGCAGTGAACCCGGGACAAGAGCTTTCTTT; CDR3 protein: CASSEPGTRAFF; D gene: NA; J gene: TRBJ1-1; clone size: NA; V gene: TRBV2
CDR3 DNA: TGTGCCAGCAGTGGGAATCAGGGATCATCCACTGAAGCTTTCTTT; CDR3 protein: CASSGNQGSSTEAFF; D gene: NA; J gene: TRBJ1-1; clone size: many; V gene: TRBV25-1
CDR3 DNA: TGTGCCAGCAGCCCCCGGACAGGGGGGAACATTCAGTACTTC; CDR3 protein: CASSPRTGGNIQYF; D gene: TRBD1; J gene: TRBJ2-4; clone size: NA; V gene: TRBV5-4
CDR3 DNA: TGTGCCAGCAGCTTAGGGGCCATTCAGTACTTC; CDR3 protein: CASSLGAIQYF; D gene: NA; J gene: TRBJ2-4; clone size: NA; V gene: TRBV11-2
CDR3 DNA: TGTGCCTGGAGTGCACTAGCGGGAGAGTTCGAAGAGCAGTTCTTC; CDR3 protein: CAWSALAGEFEEQFF; D gene: TRBD2; J gene: TRBJ2-1; clone size: NA; V gene: TRBV30
CDR3 DNA: TGCGCCAGCAGCTTGGATAGCGGTGGAGAGACCCAGTACTTC; CDR3 protein: CASSLDSGGETQYF; D gene: NA; J gene: TRBJ2-5; clone size: NA; V gene: TRBV5-1
CDR3 DNA: TGTGCTAGTGCCCAGGGGGGTTTGTCAGATCAAGAGACCCAGTACTTC; CDR3 protein: CASAQGGLSDQETQYF; D gene: NA; J gene: TRBJ2-5; clone size: NA; V gene: TRBV12-5
CDR3 DNA: TGTGCCAGCAGTTACCTACAGTTGAATCAGCCCCAGCATTTT; CDR3 protein: CASSYLQLNQPQHF; D gene: NA; J gene: TRBJ1-5; clone size: NA; V gene: TRBV6-2/TRBV6-3
CDR3 DNA: TGTGCCAGCAGCACTCCGGGACTTATAAATGAGCAGTTCTTC; CDR3 protein: CASSTPGLINEQFF; D gene: NA; J gene: TRBJ2-1; clone size: NA; V gene: TRBV9
CDR3 DNA: TGCGCCAGCAGCCAAGTCGGGAGTAGGGACATTCAGTACTTC; CDR3 protein: CASSQVGSRDIQYF; D gene: NA; J gene: TRBJ2-4; clone size: NA; V gene: TRBV4-3
CDR3 DNA: TGTGCCAGCAGGGCTGGGACAGGATTGGGCACTGAAGCTTTCTTT; CDR3 protein: CASRAGTGLGTEAFF; D gene: TRBD1; J gene: TRBJ1-1; clone size: few; V gene: TRBV7-9
CDR3 DNA: TGTGCCAGCAGCCCGGATCGATTCAGGGCGCAGTATTTT; CDR3 protein: CASSPDRFRAQYF; D gene: NA; J gene: TRBJ2-3; clone size: NA; V gene: TRBV5-6
CDR3 DNA: TGTGCCAGCAGCTTTCCGGCGGGGGCAGATACGCAGTATTTT; CDR3 protein: CASSFPAGADTQYF; D gene: TRBD2; J gene: TRBJ2-3; clone size: NA; V gene: TRBV11-1
CDR3 DNA: TGTGCCAGCAGCTTAGCGGGGGGGAGGGGCGATCAGCCCCAGCATTTT; CDR3 protein: CASSLAGGRGDQPQHF; D gene: NA; J gene: TRBJ1-5; clone size: NA; V gene: TRBV7-2
CDR3 DNA: TGTGCCAGCAGCTTCAGGGGGCGGGACACTGAAGCTTTCTTT; CDR3 protein: CASSFRGRDTEAFF; D gene: TRBD1; J gene: TRBJ1-1; clone size: once; V gene: TRBV7-9
CDR3 DNA: TGCGCCAGCAGCTTGGGCCCCGTGGGTCAGGGAGGTTCCCCCCTCCACTTT; CDR3 protein: CASSLGPVGQGGSPLHF; D gene: NA; J gene: TRBJ1-6; clone size: NA; V gene: TRBV5-1
CDR3 DNA: TGTGCCAGCAGCTTAGCGGGGACAGGTTTTGGGCAGTTCTTC; CDR3 protein: CASSLAGTGFGQFF; D gene: TRBD1; J gene: TRBJ2-1; clone size: NA; V gene: TRBV7-8
CDR3 DNA: TGTGCCACCAGCAAAAGCGGGATCACCTACGAGCAGTACTTC; CDR3 protein: CATSKSGITYEQYF; D gene: TRBD2; J gene: TRBJ2-7; clone size: once; V gene: TRBV15
CDR3 DNA: TGTGCCAGCAGCTCCACAGGGTCTACCTCACCCCTCCACTTT; CDR3 protein: CASSSTGSTSPLHF; D gene: NA; J gene: TRBJ1-6; clone size: NA; V gene: TRBV7-9
CDR3 DNA: TGTGCCAGCTCACGCCGAGGACAGGGGGCAGATACGCAGTATTTT; CDR3 protein: CASSRRGQGADTQYF; D gene: TRBD1; J gene: TRBJ2-3; clone size: NA; V gene: TRBV18
CDR3 DNA: TGCGCCAGCAGCCTCGACAGGGCCGATAATGAAAAACTGTTTTTT; CDR3 protein: CASSLDRADNEKLFF; D gene: TRBD1; J gene: TRBJ1-4; clone size: NA; V gene: TRBV5-1
CDR3 DNA: TGTGCCTGCATCCCCCGGTCTCCGAGCTCCTATAATTCACCCCTCCACTTT; CDR3 protein: CACIPRSPSSYNSPLHF; D gene: NA; J gene: TRBJ1-6; clone size: NA; V gene: TRBV30
CDR3 DNA: TGTGCCAGCGGCCAACTAGGTCCAGATACGCAGTATTTT; CDR3 protein: CASGQLGPDTQYF; D gene: NA; J gene: TRBJ2-3; clone size: few; V gene: TRBV12-3/TRBV12-4
CDR3 DNA: TGCAGCGCCGATCAGGGGTTCGGAGCTTTCTTT; CDR3 protein: CSADQGFGAFF; D gene: NA; J gene: TRBJ1-1; clone size: NA; V gene: TRBV29-1
CDR3 DNA: TGTGCCAGCAGCAAGGGGACAGGGTGGGAAGAGCAGTACTTC; CDR3 protein: CASSKGTGWEEQYF; D gene: TRBD1; J gene: TRBJ2-7; clone size: NA; V gene: TRBV5-4
CDR3 DNA: TGTGCCAGCAGCCTTAGCGGGGGAGGCGATGAGCAGTTCTTC; CDR3 protein: CASSLSGGGDEQFF; D gene: TRBD2; J gene: TRBJ2-1; clone size: NA; V gene: TRBV7-7
CDR3 DNA: TGTGCCAGCAGCCCCCGGAGGGGCTCGGCCCAGTACTTC; CDR3 protein: CASSPRRGSAQYF; D gene: NA; J gene: TRBJ2-5; clone size: NA; V gene: TRBV7-2
CDR3 DNA: TGTGCCAGCACCGCGGGACAGACTGAAGCTTTCTTT; CDR3 protein: CASTAGQTEAFF; D gene: NA; J gene: TRBJ1-1; clone size: NA; V gene: TRBV21-1
CDR3 DNA: TGCGCCAGCAGCTTGGCGGACACCCAAGGCTACACCTTC; CDR3 protein: CASSLADTQGYTF; D gene: NA; J gene: TRBJ1-2; clone size: NA; V gene: TRBV5-1
CDR3 DNA: TGTGCTAGTGGTTTGCAAACGACGAGTCAGGCCGTCTCCTACGAGCAGTACTTC; CDR3 protein: CASGLQTTSQAVSYEQYF; D gene: NA; J gene: TRBJ2-7; clone size: NA; V gene: TRBV12-5
CDR3 DNA: TGTGCCAGCAGTGTGAGACAGAGGACAGCTTCCTATGGCTACACCTTC; CDR3 protein: CASSVRQRTASYGYTF; D gene: NA; J gene: TRBJ1-2; clone size: NA; V gene: TRBV6-1
CDR3 DNA: TGTGCCAGCAGCCTGGGACAAGGGGAAAAACTGTTTTTT; CDR3 protein: CASSLGQGEKLFF; D gene: NA; J gene: TRBJ1-4; clone size: NA; V gene: TRBV3-1/TRBV3-2
CDR3 DNA: TGTGCCAGCAGCCCCAGGACTGTGTACAATGAGCAGTTCTTC; CDR3 protein: CASSPRTVYNEQFF; D gene: NA; J gene: TRBJ2-1; clone size: NA; V gene: TRBV9
CDR3 DNA: TGCGCCAGCAGCCCTTTGGAGGGGAAAAAGTACGAGCAGTACTTC; CDR3 protein: CASSPLEGKKYEQYF; D gene: NA; J gene: TRBJ2-7; clone size: NA; V gene: TRBV5-1
CDR3 DNA: TGTGCCAGCAGCCCCTTGGCGGTAGGAGGTGAAAAACTGTTTTTT; CDR3 protein: CASSPLAVGGEKLFF; D gene: NA; J gene: TRBJ1-4; clone size: NA; V gene: TRBV7-9
CDR3 DNA: TGTGCCAGCAGCATTCAGGGGACCTCTGGAAACACCATATATTTT; CDR3 protein: CASSIQGTSGNTIYF; D gene: NA; J gene: TRBJ1-3; clone size: NA; V gene: TRBV9